A single sample is the source of the 8 T cell receptor beta chains below, sequenced in a study of shared clonotypes between healthy human individuals. Assay: immunoSEQ multiplex PCR; the TCRdb copy retains only in-frame clones and omits some. The table has some 500,000 clones, approximately 95% seen once; the top ten hold nearly 0.065%. The sample taken for sequencing was naive CD4+ T cells sorted from blood. This sample's subset: CD45RA+ positively selected. The source of these receptors is a woman aged 25 to 39 in good health.

The chain is built from TRBV7-9 and TRBJ1-1; unclear D gene. CDR3 length: 13 amino acids. The V and J ends lost 7 bases and 5 bases respectively, with 14 bases between them. Germline V gene lookup returns CDR1 SEHNR and CDR2 FQNEAQ (reference sequence). CDR3: CASIPTAGTEAFF. CDR3 bases: TGTGCCAGCATCCCCACTGCGGGGACTGAAGCTTTCTTT.

The genes are TRBV28 and TRBJ1-4, with D perhaps matching TRBD1 (5 bases). CDR3 size: 14 residues. Trimming pared 2 bases from V and 6 bases from J, leaving 10 bases between. Germline V gives CDR1 MDHEN, CDR2 SYDVKM. CDR3 amino acids: CASSLVWGDEKLFF. Here the CDR3 DNA reads TGTGCCAGCAGTTTAGTGTGGGGGGATGAAAAACTGTTTTTT.

The chain joins TRBV6-6 to TRBJ2-5, with 10 bases identical to TRBD1. Germline CDR1 MNHNY, CDR2 SVGAGI (reference sequence). J was trimmed by 5 bases and V by 4 bases; bases with no gene match: 10. The CDR3 runs to 16 residues. The CDR3 reads CASSSPGTGAGETQYF. The CDR3, as DNA: TGTGCCAGCAGTTCGCCCGGGACAGGGGCCGGGGAGACCCAGTACTTC.

The chain has TRBV21-1 and TRBJ1-2; the DNA was not used to check the table's D call, TRBD1. TRBV21-1 is an annotated pseudogene. The CDR3 is 15 residues long. The CDR3 sequence: CASSKNGQGQYGYTF. CDR3 nucleotides: TGTGCCAGCAGCAAAAACGGACAGGGGCAATATGGCTACACCTTC.

This chain uses TRBV29-1 with TRBJ1-5, with 7 bases lining up with TRBD1. Germline V gives CDR1 SQVTM, CDR2 ANQGSEA. The ends lost 3 bases at V and 2 bases at J; junction bases unmatched: 1. CDR3 length equals 13 residues. CDR3 bases: TGCAGCGTTGAGACAGGGCGCAATCAGCCCCAGCATTTT. The encoded protein is CSVETGRNQPQHF. The entire variable domain, with the rest obtained from reference TRBV29-1 and TRBJ1-5, is as follows: SAVISQKPSRDICQRGTSLTIQCQVDSQVTMMFWYRQQPGQSLTLIATANQGSEATYESGFVIDKFPISRPNLTFSTLTVSNMSPEDSSIYLCSVETGRNQPQHFGDGTRLSIL.

The count of this clone is one. J is TRBJ1-6 and V is TRBV5-4; 7 positions agree with TRBD1. Germline CDR1 SGHNT, CDR2 YYREEE (reference sequence). J lost 6 bases, V lost 4 bases, and 10 bases had no gene match. The CDR3 has 16 residues. CDR3 amino acids: CASSGHSRGINSPLHF. The CDR3 region has the DNA TGTGCCAGCAGCGGACACTCCAGGGGGATTAATTCACCCCTCCACTTT.

As DNA, the CDR3 is TGTGCCAGCAACAGGGGAAAGTCCCCTAACTATGGCTACACCTTC. Its protein product is CASNRGKSPNYGYTF. V and J are TRBV6-5 and TRBJ1-2; 7 bases fit TRBD1. J lost 0 bases, V lost 7 bases, and 8 bases had no gene match. Germline loops: CDR1 MNHEY, CDR2 SVGAGI. The CDR3 is made up of 15 amino acids.

The rearrangement uses TRBV28 and TRBJ1-1; D uncertain. V was cut by 6 bases and J by 8 bases, with 10 bases left in between. This CDR3 is built from 11 residues. Germline values: CDR1 MDHEN, CDR2 SYDVKM. The CDR3, as DNA: TGTGCCAGCAGGGGGAACTTGGAAGCTTTCTTT. Its protein product is CASRGNLEAFF.